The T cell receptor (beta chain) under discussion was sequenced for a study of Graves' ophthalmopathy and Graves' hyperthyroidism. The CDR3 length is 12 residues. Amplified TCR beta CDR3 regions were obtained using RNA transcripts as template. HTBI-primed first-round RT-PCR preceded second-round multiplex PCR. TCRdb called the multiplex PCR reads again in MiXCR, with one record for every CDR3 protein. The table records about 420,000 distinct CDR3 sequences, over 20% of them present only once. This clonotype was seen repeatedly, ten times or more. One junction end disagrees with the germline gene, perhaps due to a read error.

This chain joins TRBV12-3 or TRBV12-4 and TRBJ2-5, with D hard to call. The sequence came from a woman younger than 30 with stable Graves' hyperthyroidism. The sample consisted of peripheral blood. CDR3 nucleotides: TGTGCCAGCAGCTTAGGCCGGGAGACCCAGTACTTC. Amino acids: CASSLGRETQYF.